The 26 T cell receptor beta chains in this list originate from one sample, sequenced in a study of chemoradiotherapy in HPV16-positive cancers. Sequencing used immunoSEQ multiplex PCR; TCRdb keeps in-frame clones, though not all of them. The repertoire has some 70,000 clones, around nine tenths of them found once; the top ten carry under 4.5%. This specimen was blood, taken from a patient who underwent chemoradiotherapy. The receptors were gathered from a human donor with HPV-associated anogenital cancer.

The chain joins TRBV15 to TRBJ2-3; no clear D gene. The CDR3 is 16 amino acids. V shed 1 base and J shed 3 bases, with 14 bases lying between them. Germline CDR1 LNHNV, CDR2 YYDKDF (reference sequence). The chain's CDR3 is CATSRVRLGGTDTQYF. DNA for the CDR3: TGTGCCACCAGCAGAGTACGTTTAGGTGGGACAGATACGCAGTATTTT.

V usage is TRBV2 and J usage is TRBJ1-1; perhaps TRBD1 as D (5 bases). The CDR3 length is 15 residues. CDR1 and CDR2 (germline): SNHLY, FYNNEI. V was clipped by 6 bases and J by 0 bases, with 14 bases between them. The CDR3 spells CASRGGGTVNTEAFF. DNA of the CDR3: TGTGCCAGCAGGGGGGGTGGCACGGTGAACACTGAAGCTTTCTTT.

The chain combines TRBV10-1 with TRBJ2-3, with 13 bases fitting TRBD2. The germline gives CDR1 WNHNN, CDR2 SYGVQD (reference sequence). The CDR3 spans 15 residues. The V gene end was trimmed by 6 bases and the J gene end by 4 bases; junction bases not matched to a gene: 4. In nucleotides, the CDR3 is TGCGCCAGCAGCCCAACTAGCGGGGGGGCAGATACGCAGTATTTT. This gives the protein CASSPTSGGADTQYF.

Written as DNA, the CDR3 is TGTGCCAGCAGCTTTGGGCTTGAGCAGTACTTC. This codes for CASSFGLEQYF. The J gene is TRBJ2-7, the V gene TRBV5-4; D gene uncertain. The germline V gene encodes CDR1 SGHNT and CDR2 YYREEE (reference sequence). V lost 2 bases, J lost 7 bases, and 7 bases lay in between. This CDR3 is built from 11 residues.

This sequence joins TRBV27 and TRBJ1-5, with D uncertain. Deletions cut 2 bases from V and 3 bases from J, with 17 bases between. Germline CDR1 reads MNHEY; CDR2 reads SMNVEV (reference sequence). The CDR3 extends over 17 amino acids. CDR3 loop: CASSLGASGINNQPQHF. CDR3 DNA sequence: TGTGCCAGCAGTTTAGGTGCGTCTGGTATTAACAATCAGCCCCAGCATTTT.

The J gene is TRBJ2-1, the V gene TRBV6-6; 8 nucleotides align to TRBD2. J lost 3 bases, V lost 1 base, and 5 bases had no gene match. Germline V gives CDR1 MNHNY, CDR2 SVGAGI (reference sequence). The CDR3 has 16 amino acids. The CDR3: CASSYLERESYNEQFF. CDR3 coding DNA: TGTGCCAGCAGTTACTTAGAGCGGGAGAGCTACAATGAGCAGTTCTTC.

This clone was observed once. The rearrangement links TRBV28 to TRBJ2-5; either TRBD1 or TRBD2 may fit D (5 bases each). CDR3 length: 14 amino acids. With 2 bases removed from V and 5 bases from J, the gap between germline ends came to 12 bases. The germline V gene has CDR1 MDHEN and CDR2 SYDVKM. The CDR3, as DNA: TGTGCCAGCAGTTTACTCATGGGACGGGAGACCCAGTACTTC. This sequence encodes CASSLLMGRETQYF.

The genes are TRBV6-6 and TRBJ2-5; weak D call: TRBD1 (7 bases). This CDR3 comprises 16 residues. CDR1 is MNHNY and CDR2 is SVGAGI in the germline V gene (reference sequence). V was trimmed by 4 bases and J by 4 bases, leaving 19 bases between them. CDR3 sequence: CASSSGDSGARETQYF. CDR3 in DNA: TGTGCCAGCAGTTCGGGGGACAGCGGCGCCAGAGAGACCCAGTACTTC.

This sequence joins TRBV21-1 and TRBJ1-3. TRBV21-1 is a pseudogene locus. This CDR3 contains 19 residues. The CDR3 DNA is TGTGCCAGCAGCAAATGGGATCTATTTACGAATGCCTCTGGAAACACCATATATTTT. Amino acids: CASSKWDLFTNASGNTIYF.

The chain links TRBV28 to TRBJ2-5; D uncertain. The CDR3 consists of 13 residues. Trimming pared 6 bases from V and 9 bases from J, leaving 17 bases between. Germline values: CDR1 MDHEN, CDR2 SYDVKM. The CDR3: CASSPTGMFAQYF. CDR3 DNA: TGTGCCAGCAGCCCCACGGGCATGTTCGCCCAGTACTTC.

The chain links TRBV28 to TRBJ2-3; tentative D call: TRBD2 (5 bases). V was shortened by 6 bases and J by 2 bases, with 21 bases between the two germline ends. This CDR3 region has 17 residues. The germline V gene encodes CDR1 MDHEN and CDR2 SYDVKM. CDR3 in amino acids: CASSQAPGIATTDTQYF. Here the CDR3 DNA reads TGTGCCAGCAGCCAAGCCCCGGGAATAGCGACCACAGATACGCAGTATTTT.

This clone has only one observation. The rearrangement links TRBV5-4 to TRBJ2-7; unclear D gene. CDR1 SGHNT and CDR2 YYREEE come from the germline V gene (reference sequence). The V end was cut by 0 bases, the J end by 2 bases, with 12 bases between. The CDR3 consists of 15 residues. CDR3 coding DNA: TGTGCCAGCAGCTTGGCAACCTACACACCCTACGAGCAGTACTTC. Residues: CASSLATYTPYEQYF.

This chain uses TRBV7-2 with TRBJ1-1, with 9 bases aligning to TRBD1. The CDR3 consists of 14 residues. Germline V gives CDR1 SGHTA, CDR2 FQGNSA. Trimming cost V 4 bases and J 4 bases; bases outside gene matches: 4. As DNA, the CDR3 is TGTGCCAGCAGCTCCACAGGGGGCTTCACTGAAGCTTTCTTT. It yields the protein CASSSTGGFTEAFF.

This chain joins TRBV6-1 and TRBJ2-3; D unclear. V was cut by 1 base and J by 1 base, with 9 bases left in between. The CDR3 is made up of 15 amino acids. CDR1 and CDR2 (germline): MNHNS, SASEGT. DNA of the CDR3: TGTGCCAGCAGTGAAGTTCAACGAGGCACAGATACGCAGTATTTT. This translates into CASSEVQRGTDTQYF.

This clone showed up just once. V and J are TRBV4-1 and TRBJ1-1; possibly TRBD1 for D (5 bases). The CDR3 length is 17 residues. Germline V CDR1 and CDR2: MGHRA, YSYEKL. Trimming took 0 bases from V and 10 from J, leaving 24 bases between them. CDR3 bases: TGCGCCAGCAGCCAAGATTCGCAAGACAGCCCTCAATTTAGAGCTTTCTTT. Protein sequence: CASSQDSQDSPQFRAFF.

This clone was counted only a few times. This rearrangement joins TRBV28 to TRBJ2-7; D gene uncertain. CDR1 is MDHEN, CDR2 SYDVKM, per germline. The CDR3 has 11 residues. Trimming left V 2 bases short and J 3 bases short, with 2 bases between. CDR3 sequence reads: CASSLGYEQYF. DNA for the CDR3: TGTGCCAGCAGTTTAGGCTACGAGCAGTACTTC. The entire variable domain, with the rest obtained from reference TRBV28 and TRBJ2-7, is as follows: DVKVTQSSRYLVKRTGEKVFLECVQDMDHENMFWYRQDPGLGLRLIYFSYDVKMKEKGDIPEGYSVSREKKERFSLILESASTNQTSMYLCASSLGYEQYFGPGTRLTVT.

This clone showed up just once. The genes are TRBV9 and TRBJ2-3; possibly TRBD1 for D (6 bases). The CDR3 is made up of 15 amino acids. V was cut by 4 bases and J by 3 bases, with 15 bases left in between. The germline V gene has CDR1 SGDLS and CDR2 YYNGEE. CDR3 nucleotides: TGTGCCAGCAGCCCTAAAGGACAGTCGACAGATACGCAGTATTTT. Translation: CASSPKGQSTDTQYF.

The V call is TRBV5-6, the J call TRBJ1-5; 10 nucleotides align to TRBD1. This CDR3 has 18 amino acids. Trimming took 3 bases from V and 1 from J; bases not matched to a gene: 10. Germline CDR1 and CDR2: SGHDT and YYEEEE. This CDR3 is CASSSGTGVEISNQPQHF. The DNA of the CDR3 is TGTGCCAGCAGCTCCGGGACAGGGGTAGAAATAAGCAATCAGCCCCAGCATTTT.

This clone showed up just once. The chain employs TRBV9 and TRBJ2-7, with D maybe TRBD2 (6 bases). The germline gives CDR1 SGDLS, CDR2 YYNGEE. Trimming left V 0 bases short and J 2 bases short, with 6 bases between. This CDR3 contains 13 residues. The CDR3 is CASSVAGAYEQYF. CDR3 coding DNA: TGTGCCAGCAGCGTAGCGGGGGCCTACGAGCAGTACTTC.

This clone was counted once. The chain carries TRBV11-2 and TRBJ1-2; tentatively, D is TRBD1 (6 bases). Per germline, CDR1 SGHAT and CDR2 FQNNGV. V was pared by 6 bases and J by 2 bases, with 22 bases between. The CDR3 runs to 17 residues. The CDR3 bases are TGTGCCAGCAGACCAGCTCTACTGGACAGCGGCAACTATGGCTACACCTTC. Encoded protein: CASRPALLDSGNYGYTF. Looking up the rest from reference TRBV11-2 and TRBJ1-2 gives the full variable domain: EAGVAQSPRYKIIEKRQSVAFWCNPISGHATLYWYQQILGQGPKLLIQFQNNGVVDDSQLPKDRFSAERLKGVDSTLKIQPAKLEDSAVYLCASRPALLDSGNYGYTFGSGTRLTVV.

V usage is TRBV5-1 and J usage is TRBJ1-2; D not resolved. This CDR3 spans 12 amino acids. CDR1 and CDR2 (germline): SGHRS, YFSETQ. V was shortened by 3 bases and J by 2 bases, with 5 bases between the two germline ends. In nucleotides, the CDR3 is TGCGCCAGCAGCTCCGGGAACTATGGCTACACCTTC. Its protein product is CASSSGNYGYTF.

J is TRBJ2-7 and V is TRBV5-5; the D gene is possibly TRBD2 (6 bases). CDR3 length equals 16 residues. Trimming stripped 1 base from V and 5 bases from J, with 19 bases between. Germline V lookup: CDR1 SGHKS, CDR2 YYEKEE (reference sequence). DNA for the CDR3: TGTGCCAGCAGCTTGATATCCGGGGGACTCCTCGACGAGCAGTACTTC. It is translated as CASSLISGGLLDEQYF.

The rearrangement joins TRBV28 to TRBJ1-5; D ambiguous. The germline gives CDR1 MDHEN, CDR2 SYDVKM. The ends were cut back, 2 bases at V and 4 bases at J, with 12 bases in the middle. This CDR3 is 15 amino acids long. The CDR3 coding sequence is TGTGCCAGCAGTTTACGGATTAGAAGTAATCAGCCCCAGCATTTT. This gives the protein CASSLRIRSNQPQHF.

The chain combines TRBV7-2 with TRBJ1-1, with no clear D. This CDR3 has 11 residues. Trimming removed 3 bases from V and 6 bases from J, with 5 bases in between. Germline CDR1 SGHTA, CDR2 FQGNSA. In DNA form, the CDR3 reads TGTGCCAGCAGCTTTATGTCTGAAGCTTTCTTT. Translating gives CASSFMSEAFF. Full variable domain (outside the CDR3, taken from reference TRBV7-2 and TRBJ1-1): GAGVSQSPSNKVTEKGKDVELRCDPISGHTALYWYRQSLGQGLEFLIYFQGNSAPDKSGLPSDRFSAERTGGSVSTLTIQRTQQEDSAVYLCASSFMSEAFFGQGTRLTVV.

This chain joins TRBV19 and TRBJ2-5; 8 nucleotides match TRBD1. V was pared by 9 bases and J by 4 bases, with 10 bases of the junction left unmatched. The CDR3 covers 14 residues. CDR1 and CDR2 (germline): LNHDA, SQIVND (reference sequence). CDR3 nucleotide sequence: TGTGCCAGCCGCCCCGGGACAGGTAGAGAGACCCAGTACTTC. It specifies CASRPGTGRETQYF.

This chain links TRBV5-1 with TRBJ2-3, with 10 bases identical to TRBD2. The CDR3 consists of 17 residues. Germline CDR1 and CDR2: SGHRS and YFSETQ. J was trimmed by 5 bases and V by 0 bases; bases with no gene match: 9. The DNA of the CDR3 is TGCGCCAGCAGCTTGGGACTAGCGGGTATCCTTGGAGATACGCAGTATTTT. Protein: CASSLGLAGILGDTQYF.